Following are 27 T cell receptor beta chains from one sample sequenced in a study of blood T cell repertoires in COVID-19. Assay: immunoSEQ multiplex PCR; the TCRdb copy retains only in-frame clones and omits some. The repertoire holds approximately 250,000 clones, with around 88% as singletons. The sequencing sample was made of PBMCs or T cells enriched from blood (not recorded which). The receptors come from a woman between 40 and 55 years old with acute COVID-19.

The chain couples TRBV7-9 to TRBJ1-1, with a tentative D call TRBD1 (6 bases). This CDR3 contains 16 residues. Germline values: CDR1 SEHNR, CDR2 FQNEAQ (reference sequence). The V end was cut by 5 bases, the J end by 4 bases, with 20 bases between. In nucleotides, the CDR3 is TGTGCCAGCAGCCCGATACCTAAGACAGGACCCACTGAAGCTTTCTTT. Protein: CASSPIPKTGPTEAFF.

This clone has a single count. The CDR3 loop is CASSPARVPGTEAFF. The DNA for the CDR3 is TGCGCCAGCAGTCCCGCTCGCGTTCCCGGCACTGAAGCTTTCTTT. J is TRBJ1-1 and V is TRBV10-1; no definite D call. The CDR3 has 15 residues. Per the germline V gene, CDR1 is WNHNN and CDR2 is SYGVQD (reference sequence). V lost 5 bases, J lost 4 bases, and 17 bases lay in between.

The rearrangement joins TRBV11-2 to TRBJ1-4; no reliable D call. Germline assignment: CDR1 SGHAT and CDR2 FQNNGV. This CDR3 comprises 15 residues. Trimming took 1 base from V and 7 from J, leaving 13 bases between them. CDR3 protein: CASSLALGIGEKLFF. The CDR3 DNA sequence: TGTGCCAGCAGCTTAGCCCTCGGGATTGGTGAAAAACTGTTTTTT.

On this clone itself: Mismatch with germline at one junction end may stem from a read error. The chain links TRBV10-1 to TRBJ1-2; 7 positions match TRBD1. The CDR3 has 10 amino acids. Germline lookup yields CDR1 WNHNN and CDR2 SYGVQD (reference sequence). The CDR3 DNA sequence: TGCGCCAGCAGTCGTCCGGGACAGCCCTTC. This codes for CASSRPGQPF.

This clone has more than one count but fewer than ten. This chain connects TRBV6-1 to TRBJ2-7; 13 nucleotides agree with TRBD2. Germline-derived CDR1 and CDR2 are MNHNS and SASEGT. J gave up 3 bases and V 2 bases, and 4 bases lay outside the gene matches. The CDR3 consists of 16 residues. The CDR3 loop reads CASSELGLAGSYEQYV. DNA of the CDR3: TGTGCCAGCAGTGAACTGGGACTAGCGGGAAGCTACGAGCAGTACGTC.

The chain carries TRBV4-1 and TRBJ2-7; the D is unclear. Germline CDR1 is MGHRA and CDR2 is YSYEKL. Trimming took off 0 bases at V and 5 bases at J, with 11 bases between the two ends. CDR3 length: 14 residues. The CDR3 spells CASSQDDLRDEQYF. DNA of the CDR3: TGCGCCAGCAGCCAAGATGATCTCCGGGACGAGCAGTACTTC.

The gene calls are TRBV19 and TRBJ1-3; D might be TRBD1 (5 bases). Trimming left V 3 bases short and J 0 bases short, with 15 bases between. The germline CDR1 and CDR2 sequences are LNHDA and SQIVND (reference sequence). This CDR3 has 17 amino acids. As DNA, the CDR3 is TGTGCCAGTAGTATCTCGGTGACAGATTTCTCTGGAAACACCATATATTTT. Its translation is CASSISVTDFSGNTIYF.

V usage is TRBV30 and J usage is TRBJ1-1, with D perhaps TRBD1 (6 bases). CDR1 is GTSNPN, CDR2 SVGIG, per germline (reference sequence). The CDR3 length is 17 residues. Trimming stripped 3 bases from V and 0 bases from J, with 20 bases between. The CDR3 here is CAWSSHRTGTMNTEAFF. CDR3 in DNA: TGTGCCTGGAGCTCTCATCGAACAGGGACGATGAACACTGAAGCTTTCTTT.

J is TRBJ1-1 and V is TRBV7-9; maybe TRBD1 (5 bases). Germline-derived CDR1 and CDR2 are SEHNR and FQNEAQ (reference sequence). This CDR3 contains 17 residues. Between the trimmed V and J ends, which lost 1 base and 1 base, there was a span of 16 bases. The CDR3 reads CASSLVSLGAQNTEAFF. The CDR3 DNA is TGTGCCAGCAGCTTAGTTTCTCTTGGGGCGCAGAACACTGAAGCTTTCTTT.

This clone has a single count. The chain employs TRBV24-1 and TRBJ2-3, with a weak D call TRBD2 (5 bases). In germline, CDR1 is KGHDR, CDR2 SFDVKD. The CDR3 totals 17 residues. V was pared by 2 bases and J by 0 bases, with 14 bases between. CDR3 sequence: CATSDSLPAVSTDTQYF. The CDR3 region has the DNA TGTGCCACCAGTGATTCCTTACCAGCGGTAAGCACAGATACGCAGTATTTT.

The chain carries TRBV2 and TRBJ2-1; 9 bases map to TRBD2. The CDR3 loop spans 15 amino acids. J was trimmed by 6 bases and V by 3 bases; bases with no gene match: 6. The V gene's germline CDR1 is SNHLY and CDR2 FYNNEI. The CDR3 is CASSDGAGGFNEQFF. CDR3 bases: TGTGCCAGCAGTGATGGCGCGGGAGGGTTCAATGAGCAGTTCTTC.

V is TRBV28 and J is TRBJ1-5; D not resolved. This CDR3 contains 15 residues. V was trimmed by 6 bases and J by 2 bases, leaving 14 bases between them. Looked up from germline, CDR1 is MDHEN and CDR2 is SYDVKM. CDR3 protein: CASSLRVLGNQPQHF. CDR3 sequence (DNA): TGTGCCAGCAGCTTGAGGGTTTTGGGCAATCAGCCCCAGCATTTT.

The chain uses TRBV30 and TRBJ2-1, with 9 bases aligning to TRBD2. After removal of 2 bases from V and 10 bases from J, the junction contained 12 bases not matched to a gene. The CDR3 spans 15 residues. Germline assignment: CDR1 GTSNPN and CDR2 SVGIG (reference sequence). Here the CDR3 reads CAWSPAGTSLTEQFF. In nucleotides, the CDR3 is TGTGCCTGGAGTCCAGCCGGGACTAGCTTAACCGAGCAGTTCTTC. Full variable domain (outside the CDR3, taken from reference TRBV30 and TRBJ2-1): SQTIHQWPATLVQPVGSPLSLECTVEGTSNPNLYWYRQAAGRGLQLLFYSVGIGQISSEVPQNLSASRPQDRQFILSSKKLLLSDSGFYLCAWSPAGTSLTEQFFGPGTRLTVL.

The chain uses TRBV27 and TRBJ1-1; tentative D call: TRBD1 (6 bases). This CDR3 has 15 residues. V was pared by 5 bases and J by 0 bases, with 13 bases between. Germline CDR1 is MNHEY and CDR2 is SMNVEV (reference sequence). The CDR3 protein is CASSRGGPMNTEAFF. In nucleotides, the CDR3 is TGTGCCAGCAGTCGCGGGGGCCCTATGAACACTGAAGCTTTCTTT.

This chain connects TRBV18 to TRBJ2-7, with a tentative D call TRBD2 (7 bases). The CDR3 has 18 residues. CDR1 and CDR2 from the germline V gene are KGHSH and LQKENI. V was cut by 2 bases and J by 2 bases, with 22 bases left in between. CDR3 loop: CASSPLSFAGAGTYEQYF. DNA of the CDR3: TGTGCCAGCTCACCATTATCGTTCGCGGGGGCTGGAACCTACGAGCAGTACTTC. Based on the CDR3 plus reference TRBV18 and TRBJ2-7, the full variable domain is NAGVMQNPRHLVRRRGQEARLRCSPMKGHSHVYWYRQLPEEGLKFMVYLQKENIIDESGMPKERFSAEFPKEGPSILRIQQVVRGDSAAYFCASSPLSFAGAGTYEQYFGPGTRLTVT.

V and J are TRBV1 and TRBJ2-3; no check of the table's D call, TRBD1, against the DNA was made. TRBV1 is reported as a pseudogene. The CDR3 loop spans 16 amino acids. The CDR3 reads CTSSASRDRHTDTQYF. Written as DNA, the CDR3 is TGCACCAGCAGCGCGAGCCGGGACAGGCACACAGATACGCAGTATTTT.

V usage is TRBV5-1 and J usage is TRBJ1-2, with 9 bases lining up with TRBD1. With 3 bases clipped from V and 6 bases from J, the junction kept 9 bases outside the gene matches. CDR1 and CDR2 (germline): SGHRS, YFSETQ. The CDR3 contains 15 residues. CDR3 nucleotides: TGCGCCAGCAGCTCCCAGGGACAGGGTTTGCATGGCTACACCTTC. It encodes CASSSQGQGLHGYTF.

The CDR3 here is CATSDNDRDRVGKGYTF. The CDR3 bases are TGTGCCACCAGTGACAATGACCGGGACAGGGTAGGAAAAGGCTACACCTTC. The V and J genes are TRBV24-1 and TRBJ1-2, with TRBD1 identical over 9 bases. V shed 4 bases, J shed 8 bases, and the junction held 16 bases outside the gene matches. The CDR3 has 17 residues. Germline V gene lookup returns CDR1 KGHDR and CDR2 SFDVKD.

CDR3 sequence (DNA): TGTGCCAGCGCTTTCGGGGGGGCCCCACTCCTCTACGAGCAGTACTTC. Residues: CASAFGGAPLLYEQYF. The chain joins TRBV28 to TRBJ2-7, with 8 bases aligning to TRBD2. The V gene end was trimmed by 8 bases and the J gene end by 3 bases; junction bases not matched to a gene: 15. CDR1 MDHEN and CDR2 SYDVKM come from the germline V gene. This CDR3 spans 16 amino acids.

This chain links TRBV28 with TRBJ2-7; 9 positions agree with TRBD1. J gave up 2 bases and V 5 bases, and 4 bases lay outside the gene matches. CDR3 size: 14 residues. The V gene's germline CDR1 is MDHEN and CDR2 SYDVKM. In nucleotides, the CDR3 is TGTGCCAGCAGTGGGACAGGGTGGACCTACGAGCAGTACTTC. This codes for CASSGTGWTYEQYF.

The CDR3 here is CASSLEGLADQETQYF. The CDR3 DNA sequence: TGTGCCAGCAGCTTGGAGGGACTAGCGGATCAAGAGACCCAGTACTTC. The chain is built from TRBV5-4 and TRBJ2-5; TRBD2 matches at 11 bases. Germline V gene sequence: CDR1 SGHNT, CDR2 YYREEE (reference sequence). V gave up 0 bases and J gave up 2 bases; unmatched junction bases: 3. CDR3 length equals 16 residues.

This clone was seen more than once but under ten times. The gene calls are TRBV18 and TRBJ1-1, with 8 bases identical to TRBD1. This CDR3 has 14 amino acids. The ends lost 3 bases at V and 4 bases at J; junction bases unmatched: 4. Germline lookup yields CDR1 KGHSH and CDR2 LQKENI. The CDR3 is CASSPDRVATEAFF. For the CDR3, the DNA is TGTGCCAGCTCACCGGACAGGGTAGCCACTGAAGCTTTCTTT.

This clone was seen only once. The rearrangement links TRBV30 to TRBJ2-7; TRBD2 agrees at 14 bases. This CDR3 is 15 amino acids long. Per the germline V gene, CDR1 is GTSNPN and CDR2 is SVGIG (reference sequence). V dropped 5 bases and J dropped 5; count of bases not matched to a gene: 8. Here the CDR3 reads CAWGKGLAGVDEQYV. The CDR3 DNA reads TGTGCCTGGGGTAAGGGACTAGCGGGAGTTGACGAGCAGTACGTC.

This clone was picked up one time. This sequence joins TRBV19 and TRBJ2-1; 8 positions match TRBD2. In germline, CDR1 is LNHDA, CDR2 SQIVND (reference sequence). Unmatched junction bases numbered 8, after V lost 11 bases and J lost 5 bases. This CDR3 contains 13 residues. The CDR3 nucleotides read TGTGCCTCCAGGGGACTAGGAAACAATGAGCAGTTCTTC. This encodes CASRGLGNNEQFF.

The chain has TRBV9 and TRBJ2-2; a possible D gene is TRBD1 (5 bases). V was cut by 4 bases and J by 1 base, with 11 bases left in between. There are 15 residues in the CDR3. Germline V lookup: CDR1 SGDLS, CDR2 YYNGEE. This CDR3 is CASSKGHLNTGELFF. The CDR3 bases are TGTGCCAGCAGCAAAGGACACCTGAACACCGGGGAGCTGTTTTTT.

The chain has TRBV5-4 and TRBJ2-3; TRBD2 matches at 11 bases. With 4 bases clipped from V and 3 bases from J, the junction kept 13 bases outside the gene matches. The CDR3 spans 18 residues. Looked up from germline, CDR1 is SGHNT and CDR2 is YYREEE (reference sequence). The CDR3 nucleotides are TGTGCCAGCAGCACGGTCCCACTAGCGGGAGTGGAGACAGATACGCAGTATTTT. It specifies CASSTVPLAGVETDTQYF.

The chain couples TRBV10-3 to TRBJ2-5; D unresolved. Trimming removed 0 bases from V and 2 bases from J, with 16 bases in between. The germline V gene has CDR1 ENHRY and CDR2 SYGVKD. The CDR3 loop spans 17 amino acids. The DNA for the CDR3 is TGTGCCATCAGTGAGTCAGGTTTGAAGCGAACACAAGAGACCCAGTACTTC. Amino acids: CAISESGLKRTQETQYF.